This T cell receptor beta chain was observed in a study of blood T cells in healthy people across ages. Germline assignment: CDR1 WSHSY and CDR2 SAAADI. V shed 5 bases, J shed 13 bases, and the junction held 9 bases outside the gene matches. The CDR3 is 15 residues long. PCR was performed a second time for 7 to 11 cycles using a sample-barcoded 5' primer and a J-beta primer mix. All cDNA molecules were each tagged by a template-switch adaptor with 12 random nucleotides. TCRdb passed the 5' RACE reads through MiXCR, listing each CDR3 protein once. Here the sample spans 600,000 to 650,000 distinct CDR3 sequences, 58% being singletons. Every donor provided around 9.3 milliliters of peripheral blood.

The sample was blood. This clonotype originated in a man between 60 and 75 years old in good health. The chain has TRBV10-2 and TRBJ2-1, with 15 nucleotides matching TRBD2. The CDR3 DNA is TGCGCCAGCAGTCAACGGCGGACTAGCGGGGGGGCCCAGTTCTTC. Protein: CASSQRRTSGGAQFF.